This TCR beta chain was profiled in a study of vaccination and CD4 T cells after COVID-19. Turning to the study itself: Some control cultures received a CEFX pool, which served as the positive control. Others received an HIV-1 Nef pool or no peptide.

Cultured CD4+ T cell DNA was sequenced using the Oncomine TCR Beta short-read assay. The template was genomic DNA from cultured CD4+ T cells. Each CDR3 protein is one row after TCRdb ran MiXCR on the PCR reads. In the table there are more than 2,500 distinct CDR3 sequences, roughly two fifths of which are singletons. Germline CDR1 is SGHNT and CDR2 is YYREEE (reference sequence). The V end was cut by 7 bases, the J end by 2 bases, with 12 bases between. The CDR3 loop spans 13 amino acids. About this clonotype: The antigen remains undetermined.

Treatment here: roughly 10-day PBMC culture with coronavirus spike peptide pools or control peptides (ViraFEST assay). Collection of the unexposed donor's CD4+ T cells took place before the COVID-19 pandemic (2011-2018). The rearrangement joins TRBV5-4 to TRBJ2-5; the D gene could be TRBD1 or TRBD2 (5 bases each). The material sequenced was CD4+ T cells from blood, cultured in vitro. The sequence came from a human donor in good health. The chain's CDR3 is CASQPGQQETQYF. The CDR3 region has the DNA TGTGCCAGCCAACCGGGGCAACAAGAGACCCAGTACTTC.